This is a list of T cell receptor beta chains from one sample in a study of blood T cell repertoires in COVID-19. The method was immunoSEQ multiplex PCR; TCRdb's version includes in-frame clones alone and lacks a portion of them. This repertoire shows almost 35,000 clones, approximately 80% found once; its top ten account for roughly 29%. Sequenced: peripheral blood. These receptor sequences come from a man aged 80 or over with acute or convalescent COVID-19. The conserved cysteine and the conserved F or W are not part of the CDR3 here. Fields, in order: V gene, J gene, CDR3 protein.

v_call: TRBV10-2
j_call: TRBJ2-5
cdr3_aa: ASSFGGARTQY

v_call: TRBV14
j_call: TRBJ2-3
cdr3_aa: ASSPGFLTDTQY

v_call: TRBV2
j_call: TRBJ1-5
cdr3_aa: ASTQGGAGQPQH

v_call: TRBV6-2/TRBV6-3
j_call: TRBJ2-7
cdr3_aa: ASSLFPGSSYEQY

v_call: TRBV7-9
j_call: TRBJ2-7
cdr3_aa: ASSLRDSTSYEQY

v_call: TRBV24-1
j_call: TRBJ1-5
cdr3_aa: ATSGQGASQPQH

v_call: TRBV6-5
j_call: TRBJ1-1
cdr3_aa: ASSYQGVAEAF

v_call: TRBV12-3/TRBV12-4
j_call: TRBJ1-5
cdr3_aa: ASSLAHNQPQH

v_call: TRBV9
j_call: TRBJ2-5
cdr3_aa: ASSVLASGDTGTQY

v_call: TRBV7-2
j_call: TRBJ2-7
cdr3_aa: ASSPPQGTSGEDEQY

v_call: TRBV27
j_call: TRBJ1-1
cdr3_aa: ASSGDRVWTEAF

v_call: TRBV15
j_call: TRBJ2-1
cdr3_aa: ATSRVRTSGRSSYNEQF

v_call: TRBV28
j_call: TRBJ2-7
cdr3_aa: ASSRQDEQY

v_call: TRBV27
j_call: TRBJ1-2
cdr3_aa: ASRKEGTYGYT

v_call: TRBV7-3
j_call: TRBJ2-2
cdr3_aa: ASSRTSGGLEELF

v_call: TRBV19
j_call: TRBJ1-2
cdr3_aa: ASSRPGLNYGYT